This section outlines one T cell receptor (beta chain) sequence together with its context. This receptor's antigen is unknown. Base-call qualities are not available, and no considerably larger clone is one nucleotide away. Library construction relied on the immunoSEQ multiplex PCR assay. Entries here come from immuneACCESS through TCRdb and include only in-frame sequences with V and J called. Some clones fail to appear in such tables; in the studies checked, an unresolved V gene covers under half of the shortfall, and the cause of the remainder is unknown. Recorded for this sample are some 68,000 clones; roughly 96% of them occurred a single time. The top ten clonotypes cover roughly 0.24% of the sample. Deletion took 5 bases off V and 6 bases off J, with a span of 19 bases between the germline ends. The CDR3 contains 15 residues, cysteine and phenylalanine counted. Just CDR3 DNA is preserved here, 45 bases in frame from base 1. Via the germline V gene, CDR1 is SGHRS and CDR2 YFSETQ.

This record belongs to a study of technical replicates of blood from a handful of donors (dated by TCRdb to the late 2010s). This receptor was taken from a human donor in good health. The sequence links TRBV5-1 to TRBJ2-3; a tentative D match to TRBD2 spans 7 bases. Sequencing was carried out using T cells isolated from PBMCs. The DNA is TGCGCCAGCAGACTGACTGGGGGGGCCCCGGATACGCAGTATTTT. Translated, it gives CASRLTGGAPDTQYF.